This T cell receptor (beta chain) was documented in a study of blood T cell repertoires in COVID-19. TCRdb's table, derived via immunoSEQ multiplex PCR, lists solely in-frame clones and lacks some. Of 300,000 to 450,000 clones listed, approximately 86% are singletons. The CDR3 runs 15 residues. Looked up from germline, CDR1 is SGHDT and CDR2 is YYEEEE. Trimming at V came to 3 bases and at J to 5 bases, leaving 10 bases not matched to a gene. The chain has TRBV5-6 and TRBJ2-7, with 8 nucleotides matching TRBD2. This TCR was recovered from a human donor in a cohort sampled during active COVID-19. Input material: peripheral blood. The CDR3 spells CASSWAGTSGDEQYF. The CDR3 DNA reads TGTGCCAGCAGCTGGGCCGGGACTAGTGGGGACGAGCAGTACTTC.